This TCR beta chain was identified during a study of beta chain features in type 1 diabetes. Study-level results: Highly expressing activated T cells could be over-counted with a cDNA template. All four CD4+ subsets from Type 1 diabetes patients carried moderately but significantly shorter TCRB CDR3s.

In the case of this clone: Antigen specificity is unknown.

What was sequenced were expressed TCRB transcripts, since all of the isolated RNA had been reverse transcribed. Repertoires were generated with immunoSEQ multiplex PCR, while TCRdb's copy carries only in-frame clones and drops some. The sample carries around 160,000 clones, 63% recorded once. Input material: naive CD4+ T cells from blood. This TCR was sampled from a man aged 30 to 45 with type 1 diabetes.

In nucleotides, the CDR3 is TGTGCCAGCAGCCTCGTTACAGGGGGCGGGGAGACCCAGTACTTC. Its protein product is CASSLVTGGGETQYF. The chain links TRBV14 to TRBJ2-5; 9 bases align to TRBD1. The germline CDR1 and CDR2 sequences are SGHDN and FVKESK. Germline trimming cut 4 bases from V and 5 bases from J; bases unmatched to any gene: 8. The CDR3 has 15 amino acids.